This TCR beta chain was captured by sequencing in a study of vaccination and CD4 T cells after COVID-19 (dated by TCRdb to between 2021 and 2024). For the wider study: SARS-CoV-2 positivity had been established in the convalescent patients by nasal swab PCR, and mild disease was recorded in roughly ten of these patients and severe disease in one. In the convalescent cohort there were six males and four females, among whom were two Hispanic individuals, seven Caucasians, two Asians and one multiracial person. Two doses of either the Pfizer-BioNTech BNT162b2 vaccine (n=8) or the Moderna mRNA-1273 vaccine (n=2) were administered to participants. Post-COVID blood samples were collected from convalescent patients a median of about 92 days after diagnosis, with a range of about 30 to 161 days. Post-vaccine blood samples were collected a median of about 72 days after the second vaccine dose, ranging from about 13 to 241 days. Overlapping spike peptide pools from SARS-CoV-2 and from the common cold coronaviruses HCoV-NL63, HCoV-OC43 and HCoV-229E were used as culture stimuli. As controls, cultures received a CEFX viral epitope pool (the positive control), an HIV-1 Nef peptide pool (the negative control), or no peptide at all. In roughly eleven COVID-19 convalescent patients and a few infection-naive healthy vaccine recipients, the spike-specific CD4+ TCR repertoire before mRNA vaccination was compared with the repertoire after mRNA vaccination.

The library was obtained by PCR. TCR sequencing of DNA from cultured CD4+ T cells used the Oncomine TCR Beta short-read assay at the Johns Hopkins FTIC core. Genomic DNA was extracted from the cultured CD4+ T cells with the QIAamp micro DNA kit. The Oncomine TCR Beta libraries from cultured CD4+ T cells were pooled using unique dual indexes and then sequenced on an Illumina iSeq 100. The published analysis was carried out like this. Non-productive sequences were removed, and CDR3s that did not start with C, did not end with F or W, or were shorter than 7 amino acids were discarded. Antigen-specific clonotypes were identified with the MANAFEST web application by comparing peptide-stimulated wells with reference and other culture wells. For a clone to be called positive, the clone needed an FDR below 0.05, an odds ratio above 5, and a productive frequency above 0.1% in at least two of three replicate wells. Clonotypes that were significantly expanded in both SARS-CoV-2 spike wells and at least one common cold coronavirus spike condition were defined as cross-reactive. Using R version 3.6.1, CDR3 homology was evaluated through Levenshtein distances (stringdist) along with unrooted phylogenetic trees (ape). TCRdb applied fastp at Q25 and MiXCR to the public reads, then kept only in-frame beta chains. Here each entry gathers all rows of one CDR3 protein and keeps the most common genes and DNA. The V and J calls reflect TCRdb's pipeline rather than the authors' work. This sample is represented by over 15,000 distinct CDR3 sequences; roughly 50% of them were singletons. The leading ten clones occupy about 20% of the sample.

The study at large found these results: Among the post-vaccine SARS-CoV-2-reactive clones in convalescent patients, a median around 90% showed up only after vaccination, which suggests vaccine-specific priming. Nearly all vaccine-specific clones in convalescent patients (304 of 307) were mono-reactive for SARS-CoV-2 spike rather than cross-reactive with common cold coronaviruses. An increase in the median number of SARS-CoV-2-reactive clonotypes from approximately 21 after infection to some 38 after vaccination was observed, but the change was not found to be significant. Only a relatively small number of convalescent patients were included in the study, and early timepoints following natural infection were not analyzed.

This specimen's treatment or condition label, per the study, means: roughly 11-day PBMC culture with coronavirus spike peptide pools or control peptides (ViraFEST assay). The ViraFEST assay was used in the study, in which antigen-specific T cells were expanded with peptide pools and expanded clonotypes were subsequently identified by TCR sequencing. The convalescent patients' positive SARS-CoV-2 PCR tests fell between March and December 2020, which was before the Alpha, Beta and Delta variants emerged in the United States. Each well held 1.5 million to 2.5 million PBMCs cultured with approximately 9.2 ug/ml peptide pools in IMDM containing approximately 5% human AB serum and around 10 IU/ml IL-2. Half of the culture medium was replaced with fresh IL-2-containing medium on days 3 and 7. Once the cells had been in culture for less than 12 days, the EasySep CD4+ T cell isolation kit was used to isolate CD4+ T cells by negative selection. Ficoll-Paque Plus gradient centrifugation was used to isolate PBMCs from whole blood, and the isolated PBMCs were then either used fresh or cryopreserved at -140C. Each culture condition was generally run in triplicate wells.

Trimming removed 1 base from V and 0 bases from J, leaving 10 bases between the germline ends. According to the germline V gene, CDR1 reads SGHTA and CDR2 reads FQGNSA. The CDR3 has 16 amino acids, counting the end cysteine and phenylalanine. The kept DNA is CDR3 alone, 48 bases in frame from the first base. Comment on this clonotype: Its antigen remains unidentified. No base quality information exists; no much larger clone differs at one position.

The clonotype comes from a human donor who had recovered from COVID-19. The chain uses TRBV7-2 and TRBJ1-5; tentative D gene TRBD1, with 5 bases matching. Sample: CD4+ T cells from blood, cultured in vitro, taken before SARS-CoV-2 vaccination. The CDR3 has the sequence CASSLGPGSSNQPQHF. The DNA sequence follows: TGTGCCAGCAGCTTAGGCCCAGGGTCTAGCAATCAGCCCCAGCATTTT.